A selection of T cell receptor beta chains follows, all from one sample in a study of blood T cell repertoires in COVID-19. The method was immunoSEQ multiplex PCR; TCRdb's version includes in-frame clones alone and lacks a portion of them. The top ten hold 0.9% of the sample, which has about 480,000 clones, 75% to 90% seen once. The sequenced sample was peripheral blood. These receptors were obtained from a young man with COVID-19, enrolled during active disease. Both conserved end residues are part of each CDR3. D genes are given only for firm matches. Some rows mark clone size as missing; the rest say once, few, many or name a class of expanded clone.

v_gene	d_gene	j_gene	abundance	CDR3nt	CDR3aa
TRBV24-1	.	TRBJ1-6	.	TGTGCCACCAGTGCCGCGTCGGGTTCACCCCTCCACTTT	CATSAASGSPLHF
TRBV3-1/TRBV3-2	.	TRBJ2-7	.	TGTGCCAGCAGCCAAGATTGGCAGTACGAGCAGTACTTC	CASSQDWQYEQYF
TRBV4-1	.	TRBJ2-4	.	TGCGCCAGCAGCCAAGATAGGAGACAGGAGGGGGCGGGAGCCAAAAACATTCAGTACTTC	CASSQDRRQEGAGAKNIQYF
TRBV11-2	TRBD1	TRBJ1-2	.	TGTGCCAGCAGCTTCTTGACAGGGGCCTATGGCTACACCTTC	CASSFLTGAYGYTF
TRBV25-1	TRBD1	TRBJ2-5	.	TGTGCCAGCAGTGGGACAGGGCGATGGGAGACCCAGTACTTC	CASSGTGRWETQYF
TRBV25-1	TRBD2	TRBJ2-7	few	TGTGCCAGCAGTGAAGGGACTAGCGGGGGGGATACCTACGAGCAGTACTTC	CASSEGTSGGDTYEQYF
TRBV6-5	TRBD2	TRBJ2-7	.	TGTGCCAGCAGTTACTCCCGGGGACTAGCAAACGAGCAGTACTTC	CASSYSRGLANEQYF
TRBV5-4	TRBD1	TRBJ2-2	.	TGTGCCAGCAGCTTGGGGGGACAGTTGTTCACCGGGGAGCTGTTTTTT	CASSLGGQLFTGELFF
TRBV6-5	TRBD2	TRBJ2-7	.	TGTGCCAGCTCCTTAGGGCGGGGGGCCTACGAGCAGTACTTC	CASSLGRGAYEQYF
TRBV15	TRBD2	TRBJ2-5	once	TGTGCCACCAGCAGAGGGGGGGGTGAGGAAGAGACCCAGTACTTC	CATSRGGGEEETQYF
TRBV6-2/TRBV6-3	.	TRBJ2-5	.	TGTGCCAGCAGTTACGTCCTAGCCGCGGGTTGGGAGACCCAGTACTTC	CASSYVLAAGWETQYF
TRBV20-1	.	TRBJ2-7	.	TGCAGTGCAACGGACTACTACGAGCAGTACTTC	CSATDYYEQYF
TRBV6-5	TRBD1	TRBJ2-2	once	TGTGCCAGCAGTCGGACAGGGGGCACCGGGGAGCTGTTTTTT	CASSRTGGTGELFF
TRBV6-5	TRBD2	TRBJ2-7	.	TGTGCCAGCAGTTCTTATCTAGCGGGGGGCAACTACGAGCAGTACTTC	CASSSYLAGGNYEQYF
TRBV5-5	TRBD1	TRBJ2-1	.	TGTGCCAGCAGCTGGGACAGTTACTACAATGAGCAGTTCTTC	CASSWDSYYNEQFF
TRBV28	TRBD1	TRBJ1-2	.	TGTGCCAGCAGGGGGAACAGGGGGCTTAGTCCTGGCTACACCTTC	CASRGNRGLSPGYTF
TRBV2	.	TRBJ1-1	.	TGTGCCAGCAGGGTGACTGGGAACACTGAAGCTTTCTTT	CASRVTGNTEAFF
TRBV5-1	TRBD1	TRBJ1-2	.	TGCGCCAGCAGCTCCACCGGGACAGGGGGCCAGGGCTACACCTTC	CASSSTGTGGQGYTF
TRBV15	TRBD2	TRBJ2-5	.	TGTGCCACCAGCCCCTCCGGGGGGGACTCCCAAGAGACCCAGTACTTC	CATSPSGGDSQETQYF
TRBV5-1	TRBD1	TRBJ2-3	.	TGCGCCAGCAGCTTGGGGACAGGGGTCCCCACAGATACGCAGTATTTT	CASSLGTGVPTDTQYF
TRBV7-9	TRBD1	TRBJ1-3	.	TGTGCCAGCAGCGCCGACAGGGATTCTGGAAACACCATATATTTT	CASSADRDSGNTIYF
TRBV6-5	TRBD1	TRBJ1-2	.	TGTGCCAGCAGTAACCCGGGACAGGGAAAATATGGCTACACCTTC	CASSNPGQGKYGYTF
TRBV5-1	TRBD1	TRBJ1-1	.	TGCGCCAGCAGCTTGGGACAGGGGGCACCTAACACTGAAGCTTTCTTT	CASSLGQGAPNTEAFF
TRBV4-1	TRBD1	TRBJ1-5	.	TGCGCCAGCAGCGAAAGGGAGGGACAGGGGTTAAATCAGCCCCAGCATTTT	CASSEREGQGLNQPQHF
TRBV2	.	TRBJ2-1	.	TGTGCCAGCATAGGTGGCGGGGGCCGCGGTGTGCAGTTCTTC	CASIGGGGRGVQFF
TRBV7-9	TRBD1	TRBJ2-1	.	TGTGCCAGCAGCCCCAAGGGGCTCGGGACAGGGTTTTACAATGAGCAGTTCTTC	CASSPKGLGTGFYNEQFF
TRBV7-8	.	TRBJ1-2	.	TGTGCCAGCAGCTTAGCGACTTCTAACTATGGCTACACCTTC	CASSLATSNYGYTF
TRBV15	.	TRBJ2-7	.	TGTGCCACCAGCAGAGATTTTCCCTACTACGAGCAGTACTTC	CATSRDFPYYEQYF
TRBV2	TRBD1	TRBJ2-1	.	TGTGCCAGTCGGACCGGGACAGCGAACAATGAGCAGTTCTTC	CASRTGTANNEQFF
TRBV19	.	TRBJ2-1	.	TGTGCCAGTAGCTTAGGGGGGGCTACCTACAATGAGCAGTTCTTC	CASSLGGATYNEQFF
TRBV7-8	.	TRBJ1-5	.	TGTGCCAGCAGCTTAGCAACAGGGCGACGGCAGCCCCAGCATTTT	CASSLATGRRQPQHF
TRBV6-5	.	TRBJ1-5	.	TGTGCCAGCAGTTACGGAGGGATGGATCAGCCCCAGCATTTT	CASSYGGMDQPQHF
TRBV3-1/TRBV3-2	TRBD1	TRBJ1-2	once	TGTGCCAGCAGCCAAGAGGGGACAGGGGGCTATGGCTACACCTTC	CASSQEGTGGYGYTF
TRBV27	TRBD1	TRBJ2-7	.	TGTGCCACCGCCCGGGACAGGGGCTACGAGCAGTACTTC	CATARDRGYEQYF
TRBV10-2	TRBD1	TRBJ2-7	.	TGCGCCAGCAGTGAATTAGGGACAGTTTTTTCCTACGAGCAGTACTTC	CASSELGTVFSYEQYF
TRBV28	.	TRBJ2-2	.	TGTGCCAGCAGCCACGAGGGGGGGCGCGGCCCCGGGGAGCTGTTTTTT	CASSHEGGRGPGELFF
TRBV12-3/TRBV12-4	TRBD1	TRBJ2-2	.	TGTGCCAGCAGACAGGGGGACGGCGGGGAGCTGTTTTTT	CASRQGDGGELFF